These 17 T cell receptor beta chains were all obtained from the same sample, sequenced in a study of cytomegalovirus exposure and HLA in healthy donors. 60 Vbeta and 13 Jbeta primers were used in PCR. Some clones are missing from TCRdb's copy, which holds only in-frame ones; the method was immunoSEQ multiplex PCR. The sample table sets out approximately 150,000 clones. The sample taken for sequencing was PBMCs. The source of these receptors is a male donor in good health and CMV-seronegative.

The gene calls are TRBV19 and TRBJ2-1, with TRBD2 matching 10 bases. V dropped 6 bases and J dropped 0; count of bases not matched to a gene: 5. Germline V gene lookup returns CDR1 LNHDA and CDR2 SQIVND (reference sequence). This CDR3 comprises 16 residues. The CDR3 spells CASSQLAGGSYNEQFF. The CDR3 DNA reads TGTGCCAGTAGCCAATTAGCGGGGGGCTCCTACAATGAGCAGTTCTTC.

The chain joins TRBV30 to TRBJ2-7, with a possible D match to TRBD2 (5 bases). Trimming pared 3 bases from V and 0 bases from J, leaving 15 bases between. The CDR3 has 15 amino acids. Per germline, CDR1 GTSNPN and CDR2 SVGIG (reference sequence). CDR3 in amino acids: CAWRGKEGSSYEQYF. CDR3 nucleotides: TGTGCCTGGAGGGGCAAAGAGGGATCCTCCTACGAGCAGTACTTC.

This chain joins TRBV2 and TRBJ2-7, with 9 bases fitting TRBD1. The CDR3 is made up of 13 amino acids. The germline V gene encodes CDR1 SNHLY and CDR2 FYNNEI. V lost 8 bases, J lost 6 bases, and 8 bases stayed unmatched. The CDR3 loop reads CASLDRGSSEQYF. CDR3 coding DNA: TGTGCCAGCCTTGACAGGGGGAGTAGCGAGCAGTACTTC.

The V call is TRBV15, the J call TRBJ1-2; TRBD1 agrees at 8 bases. CDR1 is LNHNV, CDR2 YYDKDF, per germline (reference sequence). There are 14 residues in the CDR3. Trimming took 9 bases from V and 2 from J; bases not matched to a gene: 8. DNA for the CDR3: TGTGCCACATCTACAGGGGGAATAAACTATGGCTACACCTTC. Protein sequence: CATSTGGINYGYTF.

The V call is TRBV12-5, the J call TRBJ2-1; maybe TRBD2 (5 bases). This CDR3 comprises 15 residues. Between the trimmed V and J ends, which lost 4 bases and 6 bases, there was a span of 16 bases. The germline CDR1 and CDR2 sequences are LGHNT and FRNRAP. CDR3 sequence (DNA): TGTGCTAGTGGTTCGGGCCGGGGAGCAGGCAATGAGCAGTTCTTC. Protein product: CASGSGRGAGNEQFF.

The chain employs TRBV7-9 and TRBJ2-3; 9 nucleotides align to TRBD2. Losses at the gene ends were 4 bases for V and 2 bases for J; bases not matched to a gene: 7. The germline V gene encodes CDR1 SEHNR and CDR2 FQNEAQ (reference sequence). The CDR3 is 16 amino acids. CDR3 in amino acids: CASSSLAGVNTDTQYF. The CDR3 DNA reads as TGTGCCAGCAGCTCCTTAGCGGGGGTAAACACAGATACGCAGTATTTT.

The chain combines TRBV15 with TRBJ1-2, with 8 bases aligning to TRBD1. CDR1 is LNHNV, CDR2 YYDKDF, per germline (reference sequence). This CDR3 is 16 amino acids long. J lost 3 bases, V lost 2 bases, and 8 bases had no gene match. CDR3 sequence reads: CATSRPQGALDYGYTF. CDR3 DNA: TGTGCCACCAGCAGACCGCAGGGGGCTCTGGACTATGGCTACACCTTC.

The genes are TRBV6-5 and TRBJ1-2; 9 positions agree with TRBD1. The V and J ends lost 6 bases and 7 bases, in that order; junction bases with no gene match: 12. Germline CDR1 reads MNHEY; CDR2 reads SVGAGI. The CDR3 extends over 15 amino acids. As DNA, the CDR3 is TGTGCCAGCAGGTCCGGGACAGGGAGGGCCTCTGGCTACACCTTC. Amino acid sequence: CASRSGTGRASGYTF.

This chain links TRBV9 with TRBJ2-1, with D unresolved. Germline CDR1 reads SGDLS; CDR2 reads YYNGEE. Trimming shortened V by 0 bases and J by 9 bases, and 10 bases separated the two germline ends. The CDR3 loop spans 13 amino acids. CDR3 in DNA: TGTGCCAGCAGCGTAGACAACGGGTTTGAGCAGTTCTTC. Encoded protein: CASSVDNGFEQFF.

V and J are TRBV5-8 and TRBJ1-2, with 8 bases matching TRBD1. The CDR3 loop spans 17 amino acids. The V and J ends lost 4 bases and 2 bases, in that order; junction bases with no gene match: 13. CDR1 and CDR2 from the germline V gene are SGHTS and YDEGEE. The CDR3 DNA sequence: TGTGCCAGCAGCCGAAGGACAGGGATAACTCTGAACTATGGCTACACCTTC. Translating it yields CASSRRTGITLNYGYTF.

This chain links TRBV18 with TRBJ1-6, with D hard to call. The V and J ends lost 1 base and 5 bases respectively, with 9 bases between them. The CDR3 has 15 amino acids. CDR1 is KGHSH and CDR2 is LQKENI in the germline V gene. In DNA form, the CDR3 reads TGTGCCAGCTCACCACGAAGGGAGCATAATTCACCCCTCCACTTT. Residues: CASSPRREHNSPLHF.

The chain carries TRBV5-1 and TRBJ1-6; 9 nucleotides match TRBD1. CDR1 is SGHRS and CDR2 is YFSETQ in the germline V gene. This CDR3 is built from 16 residues. The V gene end was trimmed by 2 bases and the J gene end by 5 bases; junction bases not matched to a gene: 5. CDR3 DNA sequence: TGCGCCAGCAGCTTTGAGGGACAGGGCAATAATTCACCCCTCCACTTT. This codes for CASSFEGQGNNSPLHF.

The chain is built from TRBV15 and TRBJ2-3; no definite D call. This CDR3 comprises 13 residues. V dropped 0 bases and J dropped 5 bases, with 6 bases sitting between them. Germline V gene sequence: CDR1 LNHNV, CDR2 YYDKDF (reference sequence). This CDR3 is CATSRDPGDTQYF. DNA for the CDR3: TGTGCCACCAGCAGAGATCCCGGAGATACGCAGTATTTT.

The chain employs TRBV27 and TRBJ1-1; D is possibly TRBD1 (5 bases). The CDR3 contains 11 residues. Germline values: CDR1 MNHEY, CDR2 SMNVEV (reference sequence). The ends were cut back, 6 bases at V and 11 bases at J, with 13 bases in the middle. CDR3 in amino acids: CASRGLHGAFF. In DNA form, the CDR3 reads TGTGCCAGCAGGGGACTGCACGGGGCTTTCTTT.

V gene TRBV30 combines with J gene TRBJ2-7; D unclear. Germline V lookup: CDR1 GTSNPN, CDR2 SVGIG (reference sequence). The CDR3 runs 19 residues. The ends were cut back, 3 bases at V and 3 bases at J, with 30 bases in the middle. In DNA, the CDR3 is TGTGCCTGGAGACATTCCCATAGCCCACCAACGGTCTACTACTACGAGCAGTACTTC. This translates into CAWRHSHSPPTVYYYEQYF.

The chain carries TRBV7-2 and TRBJ1-1, with TRBD1 as a possible D gene (6 bases). Germline V lookup: CDR1 SGHTA, CDR2 FQGNSA. The CDR3 sequence is 15 residues long. Trimming cost V 0 bases and J 6 bases, with 14 bases left between them. CDR3 coding DNA: TGTGCCAGCAGCTTAGCGCTGTCAGGGGTCGCTGAAGCTTTCTTT. It specifies CASSLALSGVAEAFF.

CDR3 in amino acids: CASSITGVGVEQYF. The CDR3, as DNA: TGTGCCAGTAGTATAACGGGAGTAGGGGTCGAGCAGTACTTC. This chain links TRBV19 with TRBJ2-7, with D possibly being TRBD2 (6 bases). The CDR3 runs to 14 residues. The germline V gene encodes CDR1 LNHDA and CDR2 SQIVND (reference sequence). The V gene lost 2 bases and the J gene lost 6 bases, with 14 bases spanning the gap.